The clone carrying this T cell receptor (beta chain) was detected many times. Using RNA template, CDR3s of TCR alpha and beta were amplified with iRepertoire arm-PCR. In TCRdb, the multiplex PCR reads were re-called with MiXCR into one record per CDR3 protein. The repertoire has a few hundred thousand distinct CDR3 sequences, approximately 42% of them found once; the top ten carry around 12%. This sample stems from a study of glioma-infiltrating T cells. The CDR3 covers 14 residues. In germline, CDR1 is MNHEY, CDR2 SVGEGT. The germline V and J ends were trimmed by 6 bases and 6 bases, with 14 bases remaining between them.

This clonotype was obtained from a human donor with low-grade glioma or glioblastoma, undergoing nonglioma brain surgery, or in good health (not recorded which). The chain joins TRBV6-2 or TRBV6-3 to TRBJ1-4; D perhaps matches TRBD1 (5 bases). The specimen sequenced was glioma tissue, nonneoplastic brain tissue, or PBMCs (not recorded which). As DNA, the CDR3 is TGTGCCAGCAGGAAGACAGCAAGTGATGAAAAACTGTTTTTT. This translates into CASRKTASDEKLFF.